The source of this T cell receptor beta chain is a study of a mutant IDH1 vaccine in newly diagnosed glioma. The wider study: Beginning 4-6 weeks after radiotherapy alone, or with temozolomide cycles, vaccination took place. Patients had received radiotherapy, temozolomide, or both previously, most receiving both. Patients under treatment included about 60% males and roughly 40% females and had a mean age of about 37 years.

Whole-study results and caveats: Among top peripheral T cell clonotypes, changes seemed unrelated to pseudoprogression.

The method was immunoSEQ multiplex PCR; TCRdb's version includes in-frame clones alone and lacks a portion of them. In the table there are about 67,000 clones, 84% of which are singletons. About this clone: Its antigen is as yet unknown.

The time point denotes: week 23, last vaccination. Topical imiquimod accompanied each vaccine dose, which consisted of 300 ug of mutant IDH1 20-mer peptide. V trimming: 2 bases; J trimming: 4 bases; junction bases outside the gene matches: 5. The germline V gene encodes CDR1 SGHTA and CDR2 FQGTGA. CDR3 size: 16 residues. The chain joins TRBV7-3 to TRBJ2-6, with TRBD1 identical over 7 bases. This clonotype originated in a man between 18 and 29 years old with glioma. The material was PBMCs, obtained from a glioma patient whose treatment included an IDH1 peptide vaccine. CDR3 DNA: TGTGCCAGCAGCTTAGACAGGGTTGGAGGGGCCAACGTCCTGACTTTC. This translates into CASSLDRVGGANVLTF.